Shown below are 31 T cell receptor beta chains from a single sample sequenced in a study of blood T cell repertoires in COVID-19. Data came from immunoSEQ multiplex PCR; TCRdb stores just in-frame clones and leaves some out. The top ten hold about 3% of the sample, which has 40,000 to 55,000 clones, over 75% seen once. The sequenced material came from peripheral blood. These receptors were collected from a man aged 50 to 59 with active COVID-19.

V and J are TRBV12-3 or TRBV12-4 and TRBJ1-6, with TRBD1 as a possible D gene (5 bases). CDR3 size: 12 residues. V dropped 5 bases and J dropped 10 bases, with 9 bases sitting between them. The CDR3 region has the DNA TGTGCCAGCAGTCTACAGGAGTCACCCCTCCACTTT. Protein product: CASSLQESPLHF.

The rearrangement uses TRBV28 and TRBJ2-3; 8 bases align to TRBD2. Losses at the gene ends were 8 bases for V and 5 bases for J; bases not matched to a gene: 15. In germline, CDR1 is MDHEN, CDR2 SYDVKM. The CDR3 is 16 residues long. Written as DNA, the CDR3 is TGTGCCAGCCGCCCCCCCGGTGCGGGAGGAGGAGATACGCAGTATTTT. Residues: CASRPPGAGGGDTQYF.

The genes are TRBV14 and TRBJ1-3; no definite D call. The CDR3 has 14 residues. Germline assignment: CDR1 SGHDN and CDR2 FVKESK. V shed 0 bases and J shed 5 bases, with 8 bases lying between them. The CDR3 coding sequence is TGTGCCAGCAGCCAAGAGTGGAGCAGAAACACCATATATTTT. It is translated as CASSQEWSRNTIYF.

The chain uses TRBV14 and TRBJ1-6; D is undetermined. In germline, CDR1 is SGHDN, CDR2 FVKESK. The ends were cut back, 4 bases at V and 8 bases at J, with 9 bases in the middle. The CDR3 is made up of 13 amino acids. The CDR3 protein is CASSPTGYSPLHF. CDR3 coding DNA: TGTGCCAGCAGCCCGACGGGTTATTCACCCCTCCACTTT.

This clone came up once. The chain employs TRBV5-1 and TRBJ2-3, with a weak D call TRBD1 (6 bases). Trimming cost V 4 bases and J 3 bases, with 18 bases left between them. The CDR3 has 16 amino acids. Germline CDR1 and CDR2: SGHRS and YFSETQ. This CDR3 is CASSRLMGARTDTQYF. The DNA for the CDR3 is TGCGCCAGCAGCCGACTAATGGGGGCGCGAACAGATACGCAGTATTTT.

The V call is TRBV14, the J call TRBJ1-1, with D uncertain. This CDR3 contains 14 residues. The germline CDR1 and CDR2 sequences are SGHDN and FVKESK. Trimming cost V 5 bases and J 6 bases, with 16 bases left between them. The CDR3 here is CASSSGGGGPEAFF. As DNA, the CDR3 is TGTGCCAGCAGCTCGGGCGGAGGCGGCCCTGAAGCTTTCTTT.

This sequence joins TRBV27 and TRBJ2-2, with D tentatively TRBD2 (5 bases). The CDR3 has 14 residues. Germline lookup yields CDR1 MNHEY and CDR2 SMNVEV (reference sequence). V lost 2 bases, J lost 7 bases, and 11 bases lay in between. CDR3 loop: CASSLLGGSGELFF. The CDR3 DNA reads TGTGCCAGCAGTTTACTGGGTGGGAGCGGGGAGCTGTTTTTT.

J is TRBJ2-7 and V is TRBV27; 9 bases are a match to TRBD1. The V gene end was trimmed by 10 bases and the J gene end by 2 bases; junction bases not matched to a gene: 18. The CDR3 is 17 residues long. Germline CDR1 is MNHEY and CDR2 is SMNVEV (reference sequence). Here the CDR3 DNA reads TGTGCCACTATGAAAATAAACAGGGGGCGCGACGCCTACGAGCAGTACTTC. Its protein product is CATMKINRGRDAYEQYF.

DNA for the CDR3: TGTGCCAGCAGCCGGCAGGGGAACACTGAAGCTTTCTTT. Its protein product is CASSRQGNTEAFF. The V and J genes are TRBV7-2 and TRBJ1-1, with a possible D match to TRBD1 (5 bases). The germline V gene encodes CDR1 SGHTA and CDR2 FQGNSA. The V gene lost 5 bases and the J gene lost 1 base, with 8 bases spanning the gap. CDR3 length equals 13 residues.

The V call is TRBV6-5, the J call TRBJ2-5; 9 bases align to TRBD2. CDR3 length: 15 amino acids. Per the germline V gene, CDR1 is MNHEY and CDR2 is SVGAGI. The J segment lost 3 bases and the V segment lost 6 bases, leaving 8 bases of the junction unmatched. The CDR3 region is CASSTRLADKETQYF. CDR3 DNA sequence: TGTGCCAGCAGCACCAGACTAGCGGACAAAGAGACCCAGTACTTC.

The gene calls are TRBV6-6 and TRBJ1-6; D call uncertain. The CDR3 totals 16 residues. The V end lost 5 bases, the J end lost 0 bases, and 11 bases lay between the germline ends. Germline values: CDR1 MNHNY, CDR2 SVGAGI (reference sequence). The DNA of the CDR3 is TGTGCCAGCAGTGCCCCGGGAAGCTCCTATAATTCACCCCTCCACTTT. This gives the protein CASSAPGSSYNSPLHF.

The chain combines TRBV5-1 with TRBJ1-2; unclear D gene. The CDR3 consists of 15 residues. The germline gives CDR1 SGHRS, CDR2 YFSETQ. The ends were cut back, 0 bases at V and 6 bases at J, with 15 bases in the middle. CDR3 DNA: TGCGCCAGCAGCTTGGTGGACTGGGATGGGGATGGCTACACCTTC. It translates to CASSLVDWDGDGYTF.

This chain connects TRBV5-6 to TRBJ2-7; D is ambiguous. The CDR3 has 12 amino acids. Germline V lookup: CDR1 SGHDT, CDR2 YYEEEE. Trimming removed 2 bases at V and 1 base at J, with 4 bases between. DNA of the CDR3: TGTGCCAGCAGCTTAGCGTCCTACGAGCAGTACTTC. Translating gives CASSLASYEQYF.

In its sample, this clone was seen a few times. The chain joins TRBV19 to TRBJ2-1; possible D gene TRBD2, 6 bases. Trimming cost V 10 bases and J 1 base, with 14 bases left between them. The germline gives CDR1 LNHDA, CDR2 SQIVND (reference sequence). This CDR3 contains 14 residues. This CDR3 is CATSMGLSYNEQFF. The DNA of the CDR3 is TGTGCCACTTCGATGGGACTTTCCTACAATGAGCAGTTCTTC.

CDR3 nucleotide sequence: TGTGCCAGCAGCCAACTAGCAACCACTTCTAGCACAGATACGCAGTATTTT. Residues: CASSQLATTSSTDTQYF. The J gene is TRBJ2-3, the V gene TRBV9, with TRBD2 as a possible D gene (6 bases). The germline CDR1 and CDR2 sequences are SGDLS and YYNGEE. This CDR3 spans 17 amino acids. V was pared by 4 bases and J by 0 bases, with 18 bases between.

The chain combines TRBV27 with TRBJ1-5; D call uncertain. Per germline, CDR1 MNHEY and CDR2 SMNVEV (reference sequence). Trimming stripped 4 bases from V and 3 bases from J, with 7 bases between. The CDR3 is made up of 13 amino acids. The CDR3 sequence: CASSWADNQPQHF. The DNA for the CDR3 is TGTGCCAGCAGTTGGGCAGACAATCAGCCCCAGCATTTT.

Written as DNA, the CDR3 is TGCGCCAGCAGCGGTGGGGGACAGGGGGACGAGCAGTACGTC. Encoded protein: CASSGGGQGDEQYV. The gene calls are TRBV5-1 and TRBJ2-7, with 11 bases identical to TRBD1. The junction had 5 bases not matched to a gene; V was cut back by 4 bases and J by 5 bases. The CDR3 totals 14 residues. Looked up from germline, CDR1 is SGHRS and CDR2 is YFSETQ.

The chain has TRBV4-1 and TRBJ1-4; D is unresolved. Germline CDR1 and CDR2: MGHRA and YSYEKL. The CDR3 contains 13 residues. Trimming pared 5 bases from V and 8 bases from J, leaving 12 bases between. The CDR3 bases are TGCGCCAGCAGCTCACACGGGGAGGAAAAACTGTTTTTT. This gives the protein CASSSHGEEKLFF.

This sequence joins TRBV19 and TRBJ1-2; weak D call: TRBD1 (5 bases). This CDR3 has 16 residues. Germline lookup yields CDR1 LNHDA and CDR2 SQIVND (reference sequence). Trimming took 5 bases from V and 4 from J, leaving 20 bases between them. The CDR3 sequence is CASSEQGGVARYGYTF. The CDR3 DNA sequence: TGTGCCAGTAGTGAGCAGGGAGGGGTAGCTCGCTATGGCTACACCTTC.

V and J are TRBV7-6 and TRBJ2-7; tentative D call: TRBD1 (6 bases). Germline CDR1 is SGHVS and CDR2 is FNYEAQ. The CDR3 covers 15 residues. V was trimmed by 1 base and J by 3 bases, leaving 13 bases between them. CDR3 in DNA: TGTGCCAGCAGCTTAGAGGCAGGGGTTTACTACGAGCAGTACGTC. Amino acids: CASSLEAGVYYEQYV.

This clone was counted between two and nine times. This chain connects TRBV28 to TRBJ2-7; TRBD1 matches 7 bases. CDR1 and CDR2 (germline): MDHEN, SYDVKM. Trimming cost V 1 base and J 1 base; bases outside gene matches: 1. The CDR3 is made up of 14 amino acids. In DNA form, the CDR3 reads TGTGCCAGCAGTTTATACAGGGGTTCCTACGAGCAGTACTTC. It yields the protein CASSLYRGSYEQYF.

The gene calls are TRBV7-2 and TRBJ1-6, with 7 bases lining up with TRBD1. The CDR3 sequence is 17 residues long. The ends lost 5 bases at V and 9 bases at J; junction bases unmatched: 16. Germline V gene sequence: CDR1 SGHTA, CDR2 FQGNSA. The CDR3 loop is CASSDPGTVSQVSPLHF. CDR3 DNA sequence: TGTGCCAGCAGCGACCCCGGGACAGTCTCCCAGGTTTCACCCCTCCACTTT.

This chain joins TRBV14 and TRBJ2-5; 9 positions agree with TRBD2. The CDR3 runs to 20 residues. Germline values: CDR1 SGHDN, CDR2 FVKESK. The V segment lost 1 base and the J segment 5 bases; nucleotides outside the gene matches: 20. The CDR3: CASSQGGRASGATTTETQYF. In DNA form, the CDR3 reads TGTGCCAGCAGCCAAGGGGGTAGGGCTAGCGGGGCGACAACAACGGAGACCCAGTACTTC.

The rearrangement uses TRBV18 and TRBJ2-1; tentative D call: TRBD2 (7 bases). Between the trimmed V and J ends, which lost 5 bases and 8 bases, there was a span of 22 bases. The CDR3 runs to 16 residues. Germline CDR1 KGHSH, CDR2 LQKENI. The CDR3 here is CASSSGRGALMDEQFF. In nucleotides, the CDR3 is TGTGCCAGCTCATCCGGACGGGGGGCCTTAATGGATGAGCAGTTCTTC.

The chain employs TRBV6-5 and TRBJ2-1, with TRBD2 identical over 10 bases. V trimming: 7 bases; J trimming: 6 bases; junction bases outside the gene matches: 6. The CDR3 is 14 amino acids. In germline, CDR1 is MNHEY, CDR2 SVGAGI. The CDR3 loop reads CASTPSGGGNEQFF. CDR3 bases: TGTGCCAGCACCCCCAGCGGGGGGGGCAATGAGCAGTTCTTC.

J is TRBJ1-1 and V is TRBV7-9; D ambiguous. Trimming stripped 3 bases from V and 6 bases from J, with 8 bases between. The CDR3 covers 12 residues. Germline-derived CDR1 and CDR2 are SEHNR and FQNEAQ (reference sequence). CDR3 in DNA: TGTGCCAGCAGCTTTCAGGCAGCTGAAGCTTTCTTT. This gives the protein CASSFQAAEAFF.

In its sample, this clone was seen once. This sequence joins TRBV9 and TRBJ2-1, with 9 bases lining up with TRBD2. J was trimmed by 6 bases and V by 4 bases; bases with no gene match: 8. The germline CDR1 and CDR2 sequences are SGDLS and YYNGEE. The CDR3 length is 15 residues. Here the CDR3 reads CASSLGAGGTNEQFF. CDR3 bases: TGTGCCAGCAGCCTGGGAGCGGGGGGAACCAATGAGCAGTTCTTC.

The chain is built from TRBV7-8 and TRBJ2-5; D gene ambiguous. V gave up 1 base and J gave up 1 base, with 4 bases separating them. The length of the CDR3 is 13 residues. The germline V gene has CDR1 SGHVS and CDR2 FQNEAQ. CDR3 sequence: CASSLGPQETQYF. The CDR3 region has the DNA TGTGCCAGCAGCTTAGGGCCCCAAGAGACCCAGTACTTC.

The CDR3 here is CATSRRQGRGYTF. CDR3 nucleotide sequence: TGTGCCACCAGTAGGAGACAGGGGCGAGGCTACACCTTC. This chain links TRBV15 with TRBJ1-2; 8 bases are a match to TRBD1. Unmatched junction bases numbered 8, after V lost 6 bases and J lost 8 bases. From germline, CDR1 is LNHNV and CDR2 YYDKDF (reference sequence). The CDR3 extends over 13 amino acids.

CDR3 region: CASTGQLNTEAFF. In nucleotides, the CDR3 is TGTGCCAGCACGGGACAGTTGAACACTGAAGCTTTCTTT. This rearrangement joins TRBV27 to TRBJ1-1, with 7 bases aligning to TRBD1. The V gene's germline CDR1 is MNHEY and CDR2 SMNVEV (reference sequence). The CDR3 is 13 amino acids. Trimming at V came to 7 bases and at J to 0 bases, leaving 2 bases not matched to a gene.

Written as DNA, the CDR3 is TGTGCCAGTAGTCGGACGGGGTCCTACGAGCAGTACGTC. The encoded protein is CASSRTGSYEQYV. The V and J genes are TRBV19 and TRBJ2-7; a possible D gene is TRBD2 (5 bases). Germline V lookup: CDR1 LNHDA, CDR2 SQIVND (reference sequence). This CDR3 region has 13 residues. Trimming stripped 5 bases from V and 1 base from J, with 9 bases between.